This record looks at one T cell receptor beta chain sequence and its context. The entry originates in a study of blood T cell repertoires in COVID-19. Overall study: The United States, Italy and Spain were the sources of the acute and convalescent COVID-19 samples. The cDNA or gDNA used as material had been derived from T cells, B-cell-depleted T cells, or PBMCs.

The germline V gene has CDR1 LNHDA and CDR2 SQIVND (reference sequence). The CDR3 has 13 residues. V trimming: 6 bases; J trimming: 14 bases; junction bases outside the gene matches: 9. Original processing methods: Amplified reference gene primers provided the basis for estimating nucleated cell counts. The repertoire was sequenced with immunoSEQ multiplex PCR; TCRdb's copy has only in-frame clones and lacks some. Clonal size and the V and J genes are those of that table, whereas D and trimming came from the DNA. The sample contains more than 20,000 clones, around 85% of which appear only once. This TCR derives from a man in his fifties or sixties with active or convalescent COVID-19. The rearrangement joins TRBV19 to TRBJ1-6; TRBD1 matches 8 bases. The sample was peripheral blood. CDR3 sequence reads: CASRMTGDWALHF. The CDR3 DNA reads TGTGCCAGTAGGATGACAGGGGACTGGGCCCTCCACTTT.